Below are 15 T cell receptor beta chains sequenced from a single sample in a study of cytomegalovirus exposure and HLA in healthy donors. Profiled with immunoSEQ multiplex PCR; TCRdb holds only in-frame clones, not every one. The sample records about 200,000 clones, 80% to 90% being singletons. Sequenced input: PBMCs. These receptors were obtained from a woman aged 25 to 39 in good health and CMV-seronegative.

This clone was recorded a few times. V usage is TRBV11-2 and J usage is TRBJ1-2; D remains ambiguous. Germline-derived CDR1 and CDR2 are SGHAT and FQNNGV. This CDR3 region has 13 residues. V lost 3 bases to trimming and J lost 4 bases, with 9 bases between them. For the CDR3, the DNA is TGTGCCAGCAGCTTGAGACAACCCTATGGCTACACCTTC. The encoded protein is CASSLRQPYGYTF.

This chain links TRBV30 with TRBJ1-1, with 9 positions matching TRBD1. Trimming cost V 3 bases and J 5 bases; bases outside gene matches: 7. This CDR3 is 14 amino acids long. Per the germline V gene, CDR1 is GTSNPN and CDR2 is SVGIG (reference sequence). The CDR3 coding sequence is TGTGCCTGGAGCAGTGGGACAGGGCGAACTGAAGCTTTCTTT. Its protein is CAWSSGTGRTEAFF.

The chain's CDR3 is CATSRVVSPIGNEKLFF. In DNA, the CDR3 is TGTGCCACCAGCAGAGTGGTGTCCCCTATCGGGAATGAAAAACTGTTTTTT. The rearrangement joins TRBV15 to TRBJ1-4; D is undetermined. Trimming took off 1 base at V and 5 bases at J, with 17 bases between the two ends. This CDR3 is 17 amino acids long. Germline CDR1 is LNHNV and CDR2 is YYDKDF (reference sequence).

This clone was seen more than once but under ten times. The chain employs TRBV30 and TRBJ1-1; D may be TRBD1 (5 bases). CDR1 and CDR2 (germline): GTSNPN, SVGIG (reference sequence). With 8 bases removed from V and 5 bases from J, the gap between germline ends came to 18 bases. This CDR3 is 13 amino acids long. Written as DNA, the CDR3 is TGTGCCCGAATCCTTGGGGCGGGAACTGAAGCTTTCTTT. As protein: CARILGAGTEAFF.

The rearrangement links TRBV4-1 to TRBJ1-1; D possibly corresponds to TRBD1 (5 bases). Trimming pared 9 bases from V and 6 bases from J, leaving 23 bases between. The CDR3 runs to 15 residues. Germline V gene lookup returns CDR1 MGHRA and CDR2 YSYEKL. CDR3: CASGGTGSGWAEAFF. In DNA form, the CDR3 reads TGCGCCAGTGGGGGGACGGGGAGCGGTTGGGCTGAAGCTTTCTTT.

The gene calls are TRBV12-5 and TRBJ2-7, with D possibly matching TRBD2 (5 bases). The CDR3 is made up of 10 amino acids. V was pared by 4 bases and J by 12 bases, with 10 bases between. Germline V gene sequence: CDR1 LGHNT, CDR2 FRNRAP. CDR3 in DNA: TGTGCTAGTGGTTCCCGCCGGGGGTACTTC. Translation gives CASGSRRGYF.

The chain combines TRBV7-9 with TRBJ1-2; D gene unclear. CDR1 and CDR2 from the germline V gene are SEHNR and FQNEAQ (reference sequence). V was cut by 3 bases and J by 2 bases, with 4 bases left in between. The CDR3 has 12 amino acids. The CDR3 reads CASSFRNYGYTF. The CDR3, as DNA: TGTGCCAGCAGCTTCAGGAACTATGGCTACACCTTC.

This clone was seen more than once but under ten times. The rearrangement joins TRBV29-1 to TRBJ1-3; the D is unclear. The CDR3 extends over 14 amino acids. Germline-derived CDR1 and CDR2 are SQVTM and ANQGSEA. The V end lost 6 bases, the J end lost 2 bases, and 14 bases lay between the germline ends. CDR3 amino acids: CSVLWRVTGNTIYF. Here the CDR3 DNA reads TGCAGCGTCCTGTGGAGGGTCACTGGAAACACCATATATTTT.

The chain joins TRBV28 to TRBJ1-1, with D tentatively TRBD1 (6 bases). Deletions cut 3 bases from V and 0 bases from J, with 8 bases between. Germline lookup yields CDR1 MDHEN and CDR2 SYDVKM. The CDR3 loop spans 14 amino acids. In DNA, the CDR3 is TGTGCCAGCAGTTTGACAGGTATGAACACTGAAGCTTTCTTT. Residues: CASSLTGMNTEAFF.

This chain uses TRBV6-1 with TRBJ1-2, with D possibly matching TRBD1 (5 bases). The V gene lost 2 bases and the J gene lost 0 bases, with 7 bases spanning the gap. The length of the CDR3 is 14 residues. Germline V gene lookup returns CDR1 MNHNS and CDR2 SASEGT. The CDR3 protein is CASSEQGANYGYTF. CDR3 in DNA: TGTGCCAGCAGTGAACAGGGTGCTAACTATGGCTACACCTTC.

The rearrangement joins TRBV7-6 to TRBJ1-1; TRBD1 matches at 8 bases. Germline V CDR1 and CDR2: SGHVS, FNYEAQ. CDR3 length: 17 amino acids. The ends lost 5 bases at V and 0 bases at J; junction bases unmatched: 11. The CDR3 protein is CASSQGQGMTVNTEAFF. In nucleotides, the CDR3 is TGTGCCAGCAGCCAAGGACAGGGAATGACGGTGAACACTGAAGCTTTCTTT.

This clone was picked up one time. CDR3 protein: CASRGTGFLGQAEAFF. The DNA of the CDR3 is TGTGCCAGCAGGGGAACAGGATTCCTGGGGCAGGCTGAAGCTTTCTTT. The V call is TRBV2, the J call TRBJ1-1; a possible D gene is TRBD1 (5 bases). CDR1 is SNHLY and CDR2 is FYNNEI in the germline V gene. The ends were cut back, 6 bases at V and 6 bases at J, with 23 bases in the middle. CDR3 size: 16 residues. Filled out from reference TRBV2 and TRBJ1-1, the complete variable domain reads EPEVTQTPSHQVTQMGQEVILRCVPISNHLYFYWYRQILGQKVEFLVSFYNNEISEKSEIFDDQFSVERPDGSNFTLKIRSTKLEDSAMYFCASRGTGFLGQAEAFFGQGTRLTVV.

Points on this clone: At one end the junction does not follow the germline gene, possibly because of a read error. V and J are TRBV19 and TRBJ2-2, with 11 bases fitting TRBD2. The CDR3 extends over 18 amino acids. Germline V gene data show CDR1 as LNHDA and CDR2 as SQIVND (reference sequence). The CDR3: CASTIATSGGRVTGELFF. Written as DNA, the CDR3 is TGTGCCAGTACTATAGCCACTAGCGGGGGTCGAGTCACCGGGGAGCTGTTTTTT.

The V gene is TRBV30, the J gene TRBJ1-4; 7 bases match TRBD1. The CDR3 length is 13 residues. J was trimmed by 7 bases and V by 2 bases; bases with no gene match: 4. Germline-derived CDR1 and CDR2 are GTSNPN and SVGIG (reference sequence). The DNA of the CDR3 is TGTGCCTGGAGTCCGGGGACAGCTGAAAAACTGTTTTTT. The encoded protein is CAWSPGTAEKLFF.

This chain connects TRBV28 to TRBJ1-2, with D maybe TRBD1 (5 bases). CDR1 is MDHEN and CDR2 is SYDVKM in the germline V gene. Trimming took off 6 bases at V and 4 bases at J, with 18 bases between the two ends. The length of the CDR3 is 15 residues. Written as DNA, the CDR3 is TGTGCCAGCAGGGGGGGGAGCCACCCTCGCTATGGCTACACCTTC. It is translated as CASRGGSHPRYGYTF.